This T cell receptor (beta chain) came from a study of blood T cell repertoires in COVID-19. Across the whole study: Collection of acute and convalescent COVID-19 samples took place in the United States, Italy and Spain. PBMCs, B-cell-depleted T cells, or T cells were the source of the cDNA or gDNA that made up the material.

The V gene's germline CDR1 is SGDLS and CDR2 YYNGEE. J lost 7 bases, V lost 0 bases, and 7 bases had no gene match. The CDR3 extends over 18 amino acids. Assay used: immunoSEQ multiplex PCR; TCRdb lists only in-frame clones, some missing. The repertoire holds around 260,000 clones, with approximately 90% as singletons. The sequenced sample was peripheral blood. The receptor comes from a woman younger than 45 with COVID-19, enrolled during active disease. The chain has TRBV9 and TRBJ2-1; 16 bases are a match to TRBD2. CDR3 bases: TGTGCCAGCAGCGTAGAGGGACTAGCGGGAGGGCCAGGAAATGAGCAGTTCTTC. Translation: CASSVEGLAGGPGNEQFF.